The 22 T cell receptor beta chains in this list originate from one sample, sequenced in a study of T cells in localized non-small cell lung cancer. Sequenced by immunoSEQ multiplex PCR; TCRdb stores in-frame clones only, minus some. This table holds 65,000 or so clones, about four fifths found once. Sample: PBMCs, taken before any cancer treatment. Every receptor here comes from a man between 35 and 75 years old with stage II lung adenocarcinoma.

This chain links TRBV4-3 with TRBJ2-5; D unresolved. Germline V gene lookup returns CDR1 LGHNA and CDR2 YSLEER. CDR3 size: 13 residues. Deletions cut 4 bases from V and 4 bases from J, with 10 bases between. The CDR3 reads CASSPGVSETQYF. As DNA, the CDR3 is TGCGCCAGCAGCCCTGGGGTATCAGAGACCCAGTACTTC.

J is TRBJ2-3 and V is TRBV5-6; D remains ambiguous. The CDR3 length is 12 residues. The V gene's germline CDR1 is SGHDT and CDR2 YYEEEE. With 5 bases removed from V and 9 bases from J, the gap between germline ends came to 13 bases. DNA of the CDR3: TGTGCCAGCAGTCAACTCACGTCAACGCAGTATTTT. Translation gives CASSQLTSTQYF.

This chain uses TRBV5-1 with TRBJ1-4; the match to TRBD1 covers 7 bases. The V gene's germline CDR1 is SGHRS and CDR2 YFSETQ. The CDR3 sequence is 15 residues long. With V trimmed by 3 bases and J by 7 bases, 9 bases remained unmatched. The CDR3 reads CASSSGQALGEKLFF. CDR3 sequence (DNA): TGCGCCAGCAGCTCCGGACAGGCCCTGGGTGAAAAACTGTTTTTT.

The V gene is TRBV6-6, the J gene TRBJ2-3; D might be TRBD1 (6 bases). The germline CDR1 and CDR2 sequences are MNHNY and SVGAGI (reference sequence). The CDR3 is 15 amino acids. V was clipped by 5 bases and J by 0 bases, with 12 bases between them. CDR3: CASSRTGLSTDTQYF. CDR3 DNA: TGTGCCAGCAGTCGTACAGGGCTTAGCACAGATACGCAGTATTTT.

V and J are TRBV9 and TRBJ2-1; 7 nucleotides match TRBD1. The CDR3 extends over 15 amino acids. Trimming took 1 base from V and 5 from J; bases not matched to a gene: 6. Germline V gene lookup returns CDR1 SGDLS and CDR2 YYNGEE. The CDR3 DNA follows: TGTGCCAGCAGCGTAAGAAACCAGGGGGACAATGAGCAGTTCTTC. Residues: CASSVRNQGDNEQFF.

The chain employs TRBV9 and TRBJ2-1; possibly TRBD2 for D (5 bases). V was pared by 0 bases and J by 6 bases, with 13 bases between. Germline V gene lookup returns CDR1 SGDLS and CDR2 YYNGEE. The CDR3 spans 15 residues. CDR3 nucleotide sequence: TGTGCCAGCAGCGTAGAGTGGGAGCCCCTCAATGAGCAGTTCTTC. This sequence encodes CASSVEWEPLNEQFF.

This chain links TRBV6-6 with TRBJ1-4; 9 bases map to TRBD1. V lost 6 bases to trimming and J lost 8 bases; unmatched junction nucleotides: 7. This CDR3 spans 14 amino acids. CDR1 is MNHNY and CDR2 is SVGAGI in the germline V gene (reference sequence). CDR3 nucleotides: TGTGCCAGCAGCCCCGGGACAGGGCTCGAAAAACTGTTTTTT. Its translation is CASSPGTGLEKLFF.

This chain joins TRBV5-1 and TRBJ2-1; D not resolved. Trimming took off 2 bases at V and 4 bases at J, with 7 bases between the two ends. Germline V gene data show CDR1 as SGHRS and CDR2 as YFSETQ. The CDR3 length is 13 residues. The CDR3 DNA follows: TGCGCCAGCAGCTTTACAGATTACAATGAGCAGTTCTTC. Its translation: CASSFTDYNEQFF.

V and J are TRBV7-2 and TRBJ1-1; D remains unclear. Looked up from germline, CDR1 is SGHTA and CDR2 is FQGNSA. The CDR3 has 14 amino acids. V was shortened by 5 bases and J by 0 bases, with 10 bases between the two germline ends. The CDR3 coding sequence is TGTGCCAGCAGCGTACAGCCTATGAACACTGAAGCTTTCTTT. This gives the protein CASSVQPMNTEAFF.

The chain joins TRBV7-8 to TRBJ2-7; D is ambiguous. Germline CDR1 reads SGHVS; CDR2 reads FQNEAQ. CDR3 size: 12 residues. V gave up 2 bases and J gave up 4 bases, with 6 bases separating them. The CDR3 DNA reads TGTGCCAGCAGCTTACCTACTTACGAGCAGTACTTC. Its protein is CASSLPTYEQYF.

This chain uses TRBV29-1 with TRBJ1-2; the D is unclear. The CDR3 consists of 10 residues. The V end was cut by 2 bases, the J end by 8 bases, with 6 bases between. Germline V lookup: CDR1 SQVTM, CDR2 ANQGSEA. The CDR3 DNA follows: TGCAGCGTTGAAACTCGCGGCTACACCTTC. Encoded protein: CSVETRGYTF.

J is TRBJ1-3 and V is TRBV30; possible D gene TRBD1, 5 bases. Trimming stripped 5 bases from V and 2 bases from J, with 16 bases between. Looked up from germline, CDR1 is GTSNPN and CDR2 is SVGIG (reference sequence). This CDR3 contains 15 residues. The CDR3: CAWSGGKGPGNTIYF. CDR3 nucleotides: TGTGCCTGGTCCGGGGGAAAAGGACCTGGAAACACCATATATTTT.

CDR3: CASSHLSGTGGQGYGYTF. The CDR3 DNA reads as TGTGCCAGCAGCCACCTCTCGGGGACAGGGGGCCAGGGGTATGGCTACACCTTC. The V gene is TRBV5-4, the J gene TRBJ1-2, with TRBD1 matching 12 bases. After removal of 4 bases from V and 5 bases from J, the junction contained 15 bases not matched to a gene. The germline gives CDR1 SGHNT, CDR2 YYREEE (reference sequence). The CDR3 length is 18 residues.

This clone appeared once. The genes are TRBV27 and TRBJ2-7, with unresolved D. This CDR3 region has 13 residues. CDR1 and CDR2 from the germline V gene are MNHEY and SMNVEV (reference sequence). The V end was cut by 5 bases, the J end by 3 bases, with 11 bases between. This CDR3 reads CASSKGGFYEQYF. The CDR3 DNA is TGTGCCAGCAGTAAGGGTGGTTTCTACGAGCAGTACTTC.

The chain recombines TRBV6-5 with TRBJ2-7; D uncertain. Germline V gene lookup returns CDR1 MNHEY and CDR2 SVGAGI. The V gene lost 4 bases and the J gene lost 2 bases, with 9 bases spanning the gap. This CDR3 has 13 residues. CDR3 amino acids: CASSFRATYEQYF. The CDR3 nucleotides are TGTGCCAGCAGTTTTCGGGCCACCTACGAGCAGTACTTC.

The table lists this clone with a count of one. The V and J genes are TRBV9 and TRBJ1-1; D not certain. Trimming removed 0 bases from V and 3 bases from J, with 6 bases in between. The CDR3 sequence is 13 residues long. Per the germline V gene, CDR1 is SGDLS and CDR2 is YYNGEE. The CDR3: CASSVAGHTEAFF. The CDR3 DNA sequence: TGTGCCAGCAGCGTAGCTGGCCACACTGAAGCTTTCTTT.

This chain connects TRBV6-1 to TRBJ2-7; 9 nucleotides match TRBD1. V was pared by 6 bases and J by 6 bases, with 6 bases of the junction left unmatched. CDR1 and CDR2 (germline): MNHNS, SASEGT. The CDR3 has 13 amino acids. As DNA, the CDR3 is TGTGCCAGCAGCCGGACAGGGGTTAGCGAGCAGTACTTC. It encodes CASSRTGVSEQYF.

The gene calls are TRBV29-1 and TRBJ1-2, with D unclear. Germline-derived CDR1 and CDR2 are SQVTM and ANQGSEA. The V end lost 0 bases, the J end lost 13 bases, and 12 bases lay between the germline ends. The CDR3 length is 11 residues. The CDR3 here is CSVEDPPITTF. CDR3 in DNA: TGCAGCGTTGAAGATCCCCCCATAACCACCTTC. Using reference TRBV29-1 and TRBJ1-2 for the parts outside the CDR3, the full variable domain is SAVISQKPSRDICQRGTSLTIQCQVDSQVTMMFWYRQQPGQSLTLIATANQGSEATYESGFVIDKFPISRPNLTFSTLTVSNMSPEDSSIYLCSVEDPPITTFGSGTRLTVV.

The CDR3 DNA is TGTGCCTGGAGTTGGGGCAGAAACCGTGAAGCTTTCTTT. Translation: CAWSWGRNREAFF. The chain joins TRBV30 to TRBJ1-1; the D gene is possibly TRBD1 (5 bases). The germline V gene has CDR1 GTSNPN and CDR2 SVGIG (reference sequence). The CDR3 sequence is 13 residues long. Trimming pared 2 bases from V and 7 bases from J, leaving 14 bases between. The variable domain in full, completed from reference TRBV30 and TRBJ1-1, reads SQTIHQWPATLVQPVGSPLSLECTVEGTSNPNLYWYRQAAGRGLQLLFYSVGIGQISSEVPQNLSASRPQDRQFILSSKKLLLSDSGFYLCAWSWGRNREAFFGQGTRLTVV.

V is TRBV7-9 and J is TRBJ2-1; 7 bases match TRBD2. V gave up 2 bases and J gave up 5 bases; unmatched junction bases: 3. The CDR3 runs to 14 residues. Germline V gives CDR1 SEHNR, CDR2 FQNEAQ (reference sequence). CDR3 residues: CASSLNLADNEQFF. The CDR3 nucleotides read TGTGCCAGCAGCTTAAATCTAGCGGACAATGAGCAGTTCTTC.

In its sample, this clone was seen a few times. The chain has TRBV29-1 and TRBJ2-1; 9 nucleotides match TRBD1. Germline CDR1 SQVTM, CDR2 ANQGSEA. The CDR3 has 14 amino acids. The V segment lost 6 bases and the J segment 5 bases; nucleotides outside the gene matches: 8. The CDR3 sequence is CSVLDRGSDNEQFF. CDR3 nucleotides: TGCAGCGTGCTGGACAGGGGCTCGGACAATGAGCAGTTCTTC.

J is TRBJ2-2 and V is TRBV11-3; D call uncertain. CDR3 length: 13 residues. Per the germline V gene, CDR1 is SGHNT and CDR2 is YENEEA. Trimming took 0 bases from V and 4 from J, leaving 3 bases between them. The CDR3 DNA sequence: TGTGCCAGCAGCTTAGACAGCACCGGGGAGCTGTTTTTT. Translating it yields CASSLDSTGELFF.